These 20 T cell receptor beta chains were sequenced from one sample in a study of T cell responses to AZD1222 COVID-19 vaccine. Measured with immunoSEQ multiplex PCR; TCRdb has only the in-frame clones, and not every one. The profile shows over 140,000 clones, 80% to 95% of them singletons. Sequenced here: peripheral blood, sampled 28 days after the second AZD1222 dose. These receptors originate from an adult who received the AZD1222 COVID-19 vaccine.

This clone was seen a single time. CDR3 sequence: CASGPQLNQPQHF. The CDR3 DNA reads as TGTGCCAGCGGGCCACAGCTAAATCAGCCCCAGCATTTT. V gene TRBV7-8 combines with J gene TRBJ1-5; unclear D gene. The germline V gene encodes CDR1 SGHVS and CDR2 FQNEAQ. The germline V and J ends were trimmed by 8 bases and 4 bases, with 12 bases remaining between them. The CDR3 length is 13 residues.

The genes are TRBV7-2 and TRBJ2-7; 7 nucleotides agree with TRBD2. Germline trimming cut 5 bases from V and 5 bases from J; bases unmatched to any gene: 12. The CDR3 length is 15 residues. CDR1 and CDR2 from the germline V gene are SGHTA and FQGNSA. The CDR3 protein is CASSPGLGATDEQYF. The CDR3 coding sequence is TGTGCCAGCAGCCCAGGACTAGGGGCTACCGACGAGCAGTACTTC.

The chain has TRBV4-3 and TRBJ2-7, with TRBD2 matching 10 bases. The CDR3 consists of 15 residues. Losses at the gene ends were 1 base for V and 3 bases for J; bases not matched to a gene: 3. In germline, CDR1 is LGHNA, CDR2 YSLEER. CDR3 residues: CASSQGLAGVYEQYF. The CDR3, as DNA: TGCGCCAGCAGCCAAGGGCTAGCGGGAGTCTACGAGCAGTACTTC.

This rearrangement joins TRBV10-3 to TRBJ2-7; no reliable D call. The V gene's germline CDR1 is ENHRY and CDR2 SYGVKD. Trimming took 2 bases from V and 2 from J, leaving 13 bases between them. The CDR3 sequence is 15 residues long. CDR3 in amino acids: CAISEGLVTTYEQYF. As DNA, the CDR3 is TGTGCCATCAGTGAGGGTTTGGTCACGACCTACGAGCAGTACTTC.

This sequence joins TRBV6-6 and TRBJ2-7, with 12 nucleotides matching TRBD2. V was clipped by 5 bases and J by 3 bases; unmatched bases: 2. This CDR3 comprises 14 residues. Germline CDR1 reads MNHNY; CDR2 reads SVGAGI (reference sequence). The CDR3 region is CASSRTSGIYEQYF. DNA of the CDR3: TGTGCCAGCAGTCGGACTAGCGGGATCTACGAGCAGTACTTC.

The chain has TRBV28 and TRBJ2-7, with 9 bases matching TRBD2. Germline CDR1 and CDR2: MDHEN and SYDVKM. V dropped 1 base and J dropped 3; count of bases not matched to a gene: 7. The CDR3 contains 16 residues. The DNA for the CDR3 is TGTGCCAGCAGTTTATCGGGCGGGAGGGTTGGCTACGAGCAGTACTTC. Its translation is CASSLSGGRVGYEQYF.

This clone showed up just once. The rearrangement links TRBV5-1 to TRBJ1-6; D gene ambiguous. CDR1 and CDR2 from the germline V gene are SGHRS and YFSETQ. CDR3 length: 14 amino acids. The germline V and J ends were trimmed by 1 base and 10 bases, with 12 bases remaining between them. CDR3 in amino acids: CASSLWAQESPLHF. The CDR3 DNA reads TGCGCCAGCAGCTTGTGGGCGCAAGAATCACCCCTCCACTTT.

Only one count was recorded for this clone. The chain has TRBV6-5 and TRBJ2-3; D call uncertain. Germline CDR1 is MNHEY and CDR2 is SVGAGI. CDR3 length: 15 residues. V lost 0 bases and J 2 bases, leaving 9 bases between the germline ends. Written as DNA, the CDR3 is TGTGCCAGCAGTTACTCAGGCGTTCACACAGATACGCAGTATTTT. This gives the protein CASSYSGVHTDTQYF.

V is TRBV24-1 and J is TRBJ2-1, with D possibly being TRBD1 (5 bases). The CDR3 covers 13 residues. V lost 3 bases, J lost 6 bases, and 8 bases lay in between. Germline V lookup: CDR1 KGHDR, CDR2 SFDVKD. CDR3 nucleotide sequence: TGTGCCACCAGTGATGTGGGGCTCAATGAGCAGTTCTTC. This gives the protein CATSDVGLNEQFF.

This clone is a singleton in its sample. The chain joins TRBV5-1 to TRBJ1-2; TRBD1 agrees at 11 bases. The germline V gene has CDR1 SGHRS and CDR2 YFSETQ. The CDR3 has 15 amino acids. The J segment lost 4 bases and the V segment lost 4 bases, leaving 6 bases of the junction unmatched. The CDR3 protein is CASSEGTGGFYGYTF. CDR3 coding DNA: TGCGCCAGCAGCGAAGGGACAGGGGGGTTCTATGGCTACACCTTC.

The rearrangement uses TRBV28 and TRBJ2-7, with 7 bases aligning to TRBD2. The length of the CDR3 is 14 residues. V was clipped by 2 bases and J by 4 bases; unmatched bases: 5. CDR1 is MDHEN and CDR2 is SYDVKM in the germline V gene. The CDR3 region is CASSLGGRGYEQYF. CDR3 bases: TGTGCCAGCAGTTTAGGCGGGAGAGGTTACGAGCAGTACTTC.

CDR3 protein: CASSHNSPLHF. The CDR3 nucleotides are TGTGCCAGCAGCCATAATTCACCCCTCCACTTT. The J gene is TRBJ1-6, the V gene TRBV3-1 (or the pseudogene TRBV3-2); D is uncertain. V lost 3 bases and J lost 6, with 0 bases in between. From germline, CDR1 is LGHDT and CDR2 YNNKEL (reference sequence). The CDR3 length is 11 residues.

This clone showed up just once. The CDR3 coding sequence is TGCGCCAGCAGCAGCGTTCAGGGGATGAACACTGAAGCTTTCTTT. It specifies CASSSVQGMNTEAFF. V is TRBV5-1 and J is TRBJ1-1; possibly TRBD1 for D (6 bases). The CDR3 runs to 15 residues. Trimming took 4 bases from V and 0 from J, leaving 13 bases between them. CDR1 and CDR2 from the germline V gene are SGHRS and YFSETQ.

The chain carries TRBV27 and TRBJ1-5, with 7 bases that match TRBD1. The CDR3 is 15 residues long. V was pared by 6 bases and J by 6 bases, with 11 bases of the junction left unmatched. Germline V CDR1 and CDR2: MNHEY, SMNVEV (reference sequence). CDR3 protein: CASSRRQGDGQPQHF. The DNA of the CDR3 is TGTGCCAGCAGCCGCCGACAGGGTGACGGTCAGCCCCAGCATTTT.

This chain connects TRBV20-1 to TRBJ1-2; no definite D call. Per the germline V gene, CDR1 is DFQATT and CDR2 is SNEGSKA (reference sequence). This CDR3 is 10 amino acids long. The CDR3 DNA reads TGCAGCCATGAACCAGTTGGCTACACCTTC. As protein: CSHEPVGYTF.

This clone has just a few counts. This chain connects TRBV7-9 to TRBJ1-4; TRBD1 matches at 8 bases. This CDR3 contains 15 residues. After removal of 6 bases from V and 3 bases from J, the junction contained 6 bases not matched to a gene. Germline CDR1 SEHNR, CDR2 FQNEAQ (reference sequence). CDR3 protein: CASSTQGASNEKLFF. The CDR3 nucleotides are TGTGCCAGCAGTACCCAGGGGGCTTCTAATGAAAAACTGTTTTTT.

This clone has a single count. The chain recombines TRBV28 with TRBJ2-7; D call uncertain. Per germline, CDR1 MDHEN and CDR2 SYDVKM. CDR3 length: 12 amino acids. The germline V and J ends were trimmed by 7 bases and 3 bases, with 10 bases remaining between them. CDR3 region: CASKGYVYEQYF. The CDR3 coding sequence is TGTGCCAGCAAAGGTTACGTCTACGAGCAGTACTTC.

The CDR3 nucleotides are TGTGCCAGCAGTTTAGGGCTCAGCTATGGCTACACCTTC. As protein: CASSLGLSYGYTF. The rearrangement joins TRBV28 to TRBJ1-2; no clear D gene. The CDR3 runs 13 residues. Germline assignment: CDR1 MDHEN and CDR2 SYDVKM. V was pared by 2 bases and J by 4 bases, with 8 bases between.

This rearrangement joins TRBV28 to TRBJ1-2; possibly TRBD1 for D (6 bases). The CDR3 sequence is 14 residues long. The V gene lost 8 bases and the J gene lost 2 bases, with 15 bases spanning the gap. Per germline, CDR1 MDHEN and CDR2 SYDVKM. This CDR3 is CASAAGALNYGYTF. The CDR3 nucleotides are TGTGCCAGCGCGGCAGGGGCCCTGAACTATGGCTACACCTTC.

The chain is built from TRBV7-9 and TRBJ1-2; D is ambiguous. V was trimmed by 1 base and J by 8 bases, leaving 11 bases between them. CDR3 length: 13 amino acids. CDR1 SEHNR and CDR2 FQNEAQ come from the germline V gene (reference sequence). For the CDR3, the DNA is TGTGCCAGCAGCTTAGATTGGGGTCACGGCTACACCTTC. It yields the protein CASSLDWGHGYTF.